This T cell receptor (beta chain) was observed in a study of blood T cell repertoires in COVID-19. Study information: T cells, B-cell-depleted T cells, or PBMCs provided the cDNA or gDNA that served as material.

The CDR3 has 16 amino acids. The germline CDR1 and CDR2 sequences are MNHEY and SVGEGT. The V gene end was trimmed by 0 bases and the J gene end by 6 bases; junction bases not matched to a gene: 8. Original processing methods: Reference gene primer amplification gave nucleated cell count estimates. Generated by immunoSEQ multiplex PCR, the TCRdb table keeps only in-frame clones and is missing some. D and trimming were read from the DNA, whereas the V and J calls and clone size are those reported in that table. Here the sample spans roughly 100,000 clones, more than 80% being singletons. The chain employs TRBV6-2 or TRBV6-3 and TRBJ2-1; TRBD1 matches at 7 bases. Sequencing was done on a sample of peripheral blood. This sequence originates from a woman in her seventies with acute or convalescent COVID-19. This chain's CDR3 is CASSYSSRGGTNEQFF. CDR3 bases: TGTGCCAGCAGTTACTCATCACGAGGGGGCACCAATGAGCAGTTCTTC.